The rows below give T cell receptor beta chains drawn from one sample of a study of blood T cell repertoires in COVID-19. TCRdb's copy holds only in-frame clones and misses some; the assay was immunoSEQ multiplex PCR. The sample holds around 63,000 clones, 79% seen once. The specimen was peripheral blood. These receptors originate from a human donor in a cohort sampled during active COVID-19. Each CDR3 is given with its conserved first and last residue.

>TRBJ2-7|TRBV18
CASSPPVSQGKSGEQYF
>TRBJ2-1|TRBV11-2
CASRAVTYNEQFF
>TRBJ1-1|TRBV5-6
CASSLRGFDTEAFF
>TRBJ2-4|TRBV19
CASTNSRQGQYF
>TRBJ1-5|TRBV2
CASSERRNNQPQHF
>TRBJ2-3|TRBV4-1
CASSQTPVGGDSTDTQYF
>TRBJ2-3|TRBV29-1
CSVNIFAGGPSYMPDTQYF
>TRBJ2-2|TRBV6-5
CASTQRADTGELFF
>TRBJ1-5|TRBV7-2
CASSLEGMGNQPQHF
>TRBJ1-2|TRBV7-2
CASSPTRGGKIYGYTF
>TRBJ2-5|TRBV18
CASSQDRGGGETQYF
>TRBJ2-2|TRBV27
CASSPYTGELFF
>TRBJ2-5|TRBV4-1
CASSQEGTSEWEETQYF
>TRBJ1-6|TRBV24-1
CATTDRGASKRNSPLHF
>TRBJ2-2|TRBV19
CASMHGGGELFF
>TRBJ2-1|TRBV7-2
CASSYGTKQFF
>TRBJ2-1|TRBV11-2
CATEIGAGGLNEQFF
>TRBJ2-7|TRBV29-1
CSVVQGASYEQYF
>TRBJ1-2|TRBV29-1
CSVDGTGGADGYTF
>TRBJ1-1|TRBV6-5
CASSYGLKNSEAFF
>TRBJ1-1|TRBV10-3
CAIRRGNAEAFF
>TRBJ2-1|TRBV18
CASSRTSASYNEQFF
>TRBJ2-7|TRBV9
CASGDTTGVLYF
>TRBJ1-1|TRBV19
CASSIEVMDTEAFF
>TRBJ1-3|TRBV5-6
CASSSGGTGNNPGNTIYF
>TRBJ2-7|TRBV11-2
CASSFPGQYEQYF
>TRBJ2-1|TRBV3-1/TRBV3-2
CASSQGFKRGPQNEQFF
>TRBJ1-5|TRBV12-3/TRBV12-4
CASSFGQNQPQHF
>TRBJ2-1|TRBV4-1
CASSHGLAGGLYNEQFF
>TRBJ1-5|TRBV28
CASYRSDFGNQPQHF
>TRBJ2-7|TRBV5-1
CASSAGLAGTHEQYF
>TRBJ2-7|TRBV5-1
CASSLENRASYEQYF
>TRBJ2-2|TRBV18
CASSRQRRTSGIPPSPGELFF
>TRBJ2-3|TRBV27
CASSLRSGYTQYF
>TRBJ2-4|TRBV4-3
CASSQERDRDIQYF
>TRBJ2-7|TRBV19
CASRKGQGTYEQYF
>TRBJ2-1|TRBV29-1
CSADREANYNEQFF
>TRBJ2-3|TRBV30
CAWSGWVSLAGVLDTQYF
>TRBJ2-7|TRBV7-9
CASSWRESYEQYF
>TRBJ2-1|TRBV5-1
CASSYSGLAGGLYNEQFF
>TRBJ2-1|TRBV18
CASSPLSGSYNEQFF
>TRBJ2-7|TRBV27
CASSLSVSQAVEQYF
>TRBJ2-7|TRBV18
CASSPTTSGAYEQYF
>TRBJ2-2|TRBV6-5
CASYITGELFF
>TRBJ2-3|TRBV7-7
CASSLGQGGTDTQYF
>TRBJ1-1|TRBV11-2
CASSLGQYTEAFF